This TCR beta chain was documented in a study of cytomegalovirus exposure and HLA in healthy donors. The study ran its PCR with 60 Vbeta and 13 Jbeta primers. Libraries were prepared by immunoSEQ multiplex PCR; TCRdb keeps only in-frame clonotypes and omits some of them. The table lists some 150,000 clones, approximately 80% of them singletons. Sequencing was carried out using PBMCs. The sequence was obtained from a woman aged 35 to 49 in good health and CMV-seropositive.

The CDR3 sequence is CASSRRQSYNEQFF. CDR3 sequence (DNA): TGTGCCAGCAGTCGGAGGCAGAGTTACAATGAGCAGTTCTTC. The rearrangement links TRBV28 to TRBJ2-1; possibly TRBD2 for D (5 bases). The CDR3 is 14 amino acids. V lost 5 bases, J lost 4 bases, and 12 bases lay in between. CDR1 is MDHEN and CDR2 is SYDVKM in the germline V gene.